A selection of T cell receptor beta chains follows, all from one sample in a study of T cell responses to AZD1222 COVID-19 vaccine. Method: immunoSEQ multiplex PCR; TCRdb's copy keeps in-frame clones and lacks some. The data contain approximately 120,000 clones, about 90% of them seen just once; the ten biggest clones take up approximately 5.4%. Specimen: peripheral blood, collected on day 0 of AZD1222 vaccination. All receptors derive from an adult in good health. Both conserved end residues are part of each CDR3. The order of the fields is D gene, V gene, clone size, J gene, CDR3 DNA, CDR3 protein. The D gene is left open where the match is weak. Clone size is shown for a subset of rows, as once, few, many or a class of expanded clone.

D: NA; V: TRBV7-3; size: NA; J: TRBJ2-5; DNA: TGTGCCAGCAGCTTAAACGGGGGCCAAGAGACCCAGTACTTC; CDR3: CASSLNGGQETQYF
D: NA; V: TRBV6-6; size: NA; J: TRBJ1-1; DNA: TGTGCCAGCAGTTATCGGCAGGGAATAAACACTGAAGCTTTCTTT; CDR3: CASSYRQGINTEAFF
D: NA; V: TRBV11-3; size: few; J: TRBJ2-2; DNA: TGTGCCAGCAGCTTATTCGCCGGGGAGCTGTTTTTT; CDR3: CASSLFAGELFF
D: NA; V: TRBV4-1; size: NA; J: TRBJ1-6; DNA: TGCGCCAGCAGCCAAGATCTAGGGAATGTTAATTCACCCCTCCACTTT; CDR3: CASSQDLGNVNSPLHF
D: NA; V: TRBV5-4; size: NA; J: TRBJ1-2; DNA: TGTGCCAGCAGCTTGAACAGCGGCTATGGCTACACCTTC; CDR3: CASSLNSGYGYTF
D: NA; V: TRBV5-4; size: NA; J: TRBJ2-3; DNA: TGTGCCAGCAGCTTGGCGTCGCGCAGCACAGATACGCAGTATTTT; CDR3: CASSLASRSTDTQYF
D: TRBD1; V: TRBV5-4; size: NA; J: TRBJ2-2; DNA: TGTGCCAGCAGCCAGCAGGGGGTGGCCGGGGAGCTGTTTTTT; CDR3: CASSQQGVAGELFF
D: NA; V: TRBV6-5; size: NA; J: TRBJ1-1; DNA: TGTGCCAGCAGTTCTACAGGGTCCCATTTCGGCACTGAAGCTTTCTTT; CDR3: CASSSTGSHFGTEAFF
D: NA; V: TRBV11-2; size: NA; J: TRBJ1-6; DNA: TGTGCCAGCAGCTTGGCGAAGTTGACACCCCTCCACTTT; CDR3: CASSLAKLTPLHF
D: NA; V: TRBV5-6; size: once; J: TRBJ1-3; DNA: TGTGCCAGCAGCTTGGGATCGGGTTCCTCTGGAAACACCATATATTTT; CDR3: CASSLGSGSSGNTIYF
D: TRBD1; V: TRBV28; size: NA; J: TRBJ1-1; DNA: TGTGCCAGCAGACCTGTCCCGGGACAGGGTTTGAACACTGAAGCTTTCTTT; CDR3: CASRPVPGQGLNTEAFF
D: NA; V: TRBV10-3; size: NA; J: TRBJ2-3; DNA: TGTGCCATCAGTGAGGGTCAATCGGGTTTAACAGATACGCAGTATTTT; CDR3: CAISEGQSGLTDTQYF
D: NA; V: TRBV5-6; size: NA; J: TRBJ2-2; DNA: TGTGCCAGCAGCTTCGGCAACCCGAACACCGGGGAGCTGTTTTTT; CDR3: CASSFGNPNTGELFF
D: TRBD1; V: TRBV7-9; size: once; J: TRBJ2-3; DNA: TGTGCCATAGGGGGACAGGGACACTACACAGATACGCAGTATTTT; CDR3: CAIGGQGHYTDTQYF
D: NA; V: TRBV9; size: NA; J: TRBJ2-7; DNA: TGTGCCAGCAGCGTAGCAGGGAACAGCTTCTACGAGCAGTACTTC; CDR3: CASSVAGNSFYEQYF
D: NA; V: TRBV6-1; size: NA; J: TRBJ1-2; DNA: TGTGCCAGCAGTGAAGCACAGGGAGGGCACTATGGCTACACCTTC; CDR3: CASSEAQGGHYGYTF
D: TRBD1; V: TRBV27; size: once; J: TRBJ1-6; DNA: TGTGCCAGCAGTCACGGGACAGGGGGAGATAATTCACCCCTCCACTTT; CDR3: CASSHGTGGDNSPLHF
D: NA; V: TRBV7-9; size: NA; J: TRBJ2-1; DNA: TGTGCCAGCAGATCAGACAGCCACAATGAGCAGTTCTTC; CDR3: CASRSDSHNEQFF
D: TRBD1; V: TRBV3-1/TRBV3-2; size: NA; J: TRBJ1-1; DNA: TGTGCCAGCAGCCAAGAGGGACAGGGGAACACTGAAGCTTTCTTT; CDR3: CASSQEGQGNTEAFF
D: NA; V: TRBV25-1; size: NA; J: TRBJ2-1; DNA: TGTGCCAGCAGCCGGGACGGTACCTACAATGAGCAGTTCTTC; CDR3: CASSRDGTYNEQFF
D: NA; V: TRBV4-1; size: NA; J: TRBJ1-1; DNA: TGCGCCAGCAGCGGTCTCGGAGGGCCGGCGGAAGCTTTCTTT; CDR3: CASSGLGGPAEAFF
D: NA; V: TRBV29-1; size: NA; J: TRBJ1-1; DNA: TGCAGCGTGGCCATGACAGCGAAACACACTGAAGCTTTCTTT; CDR3: CSVAMTAKHTEAFF
D: NA; V: TRBV9; size: NA; J: TRBJ2-3; DNA: TGTGCCAGCAGCCCTTATTTGGGGAGCACTAGCACAGATACGCAGTATTTT; CDR3: CASSPYLGSTSTDTQYF
D: TRBD1; V: TRBV10-3; size: NA; J: TRBJ1-1; DNA: TGTGCCATCAGTGAGTCGAACAGGGGGCGGACTGAAGCTTTCTTT; CDR3: CAISESNRGRTEAFF
D: NA; V: TRBV28; size: NA; J: TRBJ1-5; DNA: TGTGCCAGCAGTTTATCGGGGGATCAGCCCCAGCATTTT; CDR3: CASSLSGDQPQHF
D: NA; V: TRBV5-4; size: once; J: TRBJ2-5; DNA: TGTGCCAGCAGCTCACCGGACAGCGGAGAGACCCAGTACTTC; CDR3: CASSSPDSGETQYF
D: NA; V: TRBV5-1; size: NA; J: TRBJ1-5; DNA: TGCGCCAGCGGATTAAGCCAGCCCCAGCATTTT; CDR3: CASGLSQPQHF
D: NA; V: TRBV9; size: few; J: TRBJ1-1; DNA: TGTGCCAGCAGCGTTGGGGAGAGGACTGAAGCTTTCTTT; CDR3: CASSVGERTEAFF
D: NA; V: TRBV6-4; size: NA; J: TRBJ1-1; DNA: TGTGCCAGCAGTGAAGGTCCGGGGGCTGAAGCTTTCTTT; CDR3: CASSEGPGAEAFF
D: NA; V: TRBV6-5; size: NA; J: TRBJ1-2; DNA: TGTGCCAGCAGTTACTCCCCAGCTAATGGCTACACCTTC; CDR3: CASSYSPANGYTF
D: NA; V: TRBV5-1; size: NA; J: TRBJ1-3; DNA: TGCGCCAGCAGCCCCGTACAGGATGGAAACACCATATATTTT; CDR3: CASSPVQDGNTIYF
D: NA; V: TRBV4-1; size: few; J: TRBJ1-4; DNA: TGCGCCAGCAGCCAAGGACGCGACTGGTCATACGAAAAACTGTTTTTT; CDR3: CASSQGRDWSYEKLFF
D: NA; V: TRBV5-4; size: NA; J: TRBJ1-3; DNA: TGTGCCAGCAGCCTCGACAGTAACTCTGGAAACACCATATATTTT; CDR3: CASSLDSNSGNTIYF
D: NA; V: TRBV18; size: NA; J: TRBJ1-6; DNA: TGTGCCAGCTCACGCGTAGGTACTATTTCACCCCTCCACTTT; CDR3: CASSRVGTISPLHF
D: TRBD1; V: TRBV27; size: NA; J: TRBJ1-4; DNA: TGTGCCAGCAGTTCGGACAGGGGATCAACTAATGAAAAACTGTTTTTT; CDR3: CASSSDRGSTNEKLFF
D: NA; V: TRBV5-5; size: NA; J: TRBJ2-3; DNA: TGTGCCAGCAGCTTCGCGGGGTCAGATACGCAGTATTTT; CDR3: CASSFAGSDTQYF
D: NA; V: TRBV5-1; size: NA; J: TRBJ1-4; DNA: TGCGCCAGCAGCAAGGACAGATCTAATGAAAAACTGTTTTTT; CDR3: CASSKDRSNEKLFF
D: NA; V: TRBV11-2; size: NA; J: TRBJ1-6; DNA: TGTGCCAGCAGCCGGACCGGTAATTCACCCCTCCACTTT; CDR3: CASSRTGNSPLHF
D: NA; V: TRBV30; size: NA; J: TRBJ1-5; DNA: TGTGCCTGGAGTCTGGCTGGCAATCAGCCCCAGCATTTT; CDR3: CAWSLAGNQPQHF
D: NA; V: TRBV12-3/TRBV12-4; size: NA; J: TRBJ2-5; DNA: TGTGCCAGCAGTAGGGGGGAGGAGACCCAGTACTTC; CDR3: CASSRGEETQYF
D: NA; V: TRBV7-3; size: NA; J: TRBJ1-1; DNA: TGTGCCAGCAGCGCAGGTAACACTGAAGCTTTCTTT; CDR3: CASSAGNTEAFF
D: NA; V: TRBV7-9; size: once; J: TRBJ1-2; DNA: TGTGCCAGCAGCTTAGACGAAGTTCGGGGCTACACCTTC; CDR3: CASSLDEVRGYTF
D: TRBD1; V: TRBV6-6; size: NA; J: TRBJ2-2; DNA: TGTGCCAGCAGGGACAGGGTGGAGCTGTTTTTT; CDR3: CASRDRVELFF
D: NA; V: TRBV29-1; size: NA; J: TRBJ1-2; DNA: TGCAGCGTTGAAGACGGGACAAGGTCTAACTATGGCTACACCTTC; CDR3: CSVEDGTRSNYGYTF
D: NA; V: TRBV11-1; size: NA; J: TRBJ2-2; DNA: TGTGCCAGTAGATCTAGGACAGAGAACACCGGGGAGCTGTTTTTT; CDR3: CASRSRTENTGELFF
D: NA; V: TRBV3-1/TRBV3-2; size: NA; J: TRBJ1-1; DNA: TGTGCCAGCAGCCCTCATGGGTTGATGAACACTGAAGCTTTCTTT; CDR3: CASSPHGLMNTEAFF
D: TRBD2; V: TRBV19; size: NA; J: TRBJ2-5; DNA: TGTGCCAGTAGTATCCTAGCGGGGGGGCATGAGACCCAGTACTTC; CDR3: CASSILAGGHETQYF
D: NA; V: TRBV7-2; size: NA; J: TRBJ1-5; DNA: TGTGCCAGCACCAGATTCAGCGGGGAGAATCAGCCCCAGCATTTT; CDR3: CASTRFSGENQPQHF
D: NA; V: TRBV3-1/TRBV3-2; size: NA; J: TRBJ2-6; DNA: TGTGCCAGCAGCCAAGAGGGCACTAGCTCTGGGGCCAACGTCCTGACTTTC; CDR3: CASSQEGTSSGANVLTF
D: NA; V: TRBV11-2; size: NA; J: TRBJ1-5; DNA: TGTGCCAGCAGCTTCAGCGATGGTTACAATCAGCCCCAGCATTTT; CDR3: CASSFSDGYNQPQHF
D: NA; V: TRBV29-1; size: NA; J: TRBJ1-2; DNA: TGCAGCGTTGACCGCGCGGCTTCCCAGGGCTACACCTTC; CDR3: CSVDRAASQGYTF
D: NA; V: TRBV4-3; size: once; J: TRBJ1-1; DNA: TGCGCCAGCAGCCAAGAAAGAAGGGGCTCTGAAGCTTTCTTT; CDR3: CASSQERRGSEAFF